The rows below give T cell receptor beta chains drawn from one sample of a study of T cell responses to AZD1222 COVID-19 vaccine. Assay used: immunoSEQ multiplex PCR; TCRdb lists only in-frame clones, some missing. The repertoire holds 100,000 or so clones, with around nine tenths as singletons. Sequencing was performed on peripheral blood, taken on day 0 of AZD1222 vaccination. These receptors originate from an adult in good health. Both conserved end residues are part of each CDR3. D genes are given only for firm matches. Expanded clones are given a class, and other clones once, few, many or no size at all.

clone_size	j_call	d_call	v_call	cdr3_aa	cdr3_nt
.	TRBJ2-7	TRBD2	TRBV28	CASSVRIGAGDEQYF	TGTGCCAGCAGTGTTAGGATCGGAGCGGGAGACGAGCAGTACTTC
.	TRBJ2-4	.	TRBV5-1	CASSLEGQAKNIQYF	TGCGCCAGCAGCTTGGAGGGACAAGCCAAAAACATTCAGTACTTC
once	TRBJ1-4	.	TRBV30	CAWSVKEKLFF	TGTGCCTGGAGTGTGAAGGAAAAACTGTTTTTT
.	TRBJ2-3	.	TRBV5-1	CASSFLSGNPTDTQYF	TGCGCCAGCAGCTTTCTATCAGGGAATCCCACAGATACGCAGTATTTT
.	TRBJ1-2	.	TRBV7-8	CASSQTDNFYGYTF	TGTGCCAGCAGCCAAACAGACAATTTTTATGGCTACACCTTC
.	TRBJ1-2	TRBD1	TRBV7-6	CASSLAAGQGYGYTF	TGTGCCAGCAGCTTAGCGGCAGGACAGGGGTATGGCTACACCTTC
.	TRBJ2-3	TRBD2	TRBV28	CASLKAGPYTDTQYF	TGTGCCAGCCTGAAAGCGGGACCGTACACAGATACGCAGTATTTT
few	TRBJ2-5	TRBD2	TRBV7-2	CASSGSGRIETQYF	TGTGCCAGCAGCGGTAGCGGGAGAATAGAGACCCAGTACTTC
.	TRBJ2-1	.	TRBV5-1	CASSLSASYNEQFF	TGCGCCAGCAGCTTGAGCGCTAGCTACAATGAGCAGTTCTTC
.	TRBJ2-1	.	TRBV7-2	CASSLGASSSYNEQFF	TGTGCCAGCAGCTTAGGGGCATCTAGCTCCTACAATGAGCAGTTCTTC
.	TRBJ1-5	.	TRBV7-9	CASSSDSSNQPQHF	TGTGCCAGCAGCTCGGACAGTAGCAATCAGCCCCAGCATTTT
.	TRBJ2-5	.	TRBV5-6	CASSLGTGRGETQYF	TGTGCCAGCAGCTTGGGAACAGGCCGTGGGGAGACCCAGTACTTC
.	TRBJ2-5	TRBD2	TRBV3-1/TRBV3-2	CASSLGTRRGETQYF	TGTGCCAGCAGCCTCGGGACTAGAAGAGGGGAGACCCAGTACTTC
.	TRBJ1-1	.	TRBV3-1/TRBV3-2	CASSQAGGGTEAFF	TGTGCCAGCAGCCAAGCCGGGGGTGGCACTGAAGCTTTCTTT
.	TRBJ2-2	TRBD1	TRBV29-1	CSVRGQGARTGELFF	TGCAGCGTGAGAGGACAGGGGGCAAGAACCGGGGAGCTGTTTTTT
.	TRBJ2-7	.	TRBV5-4	CASSLAGGHEQYF	TGTGCCAGCAGCTTGGCTGGGGGACACGAGCAGTACTTC
few	TRBJ1-6	.	TRBV28	CASSLAARNSPLHF	TGTGCCAGCAGTTTGGCGGCTCGGAATTCACCCCTCCACTTT
.	TRBJ2-2	.	TRBV5-6	CASSLGGAAGELFF	TGTGCCAGCAGCTTGGGAGGGGCCGCCGGGGAGCTGTTTTTT
once	TRBJ1-5	.	TRBV28	CASNQGGGNQPQHF	TGTGCCAGCAATCAGGGTGGAGGCAATCAGCCCCAGCATTTT
medium-sized	TRBJ2-7	.	TRBV5-8	CASSHLDRWNEQYF	TGTGCCAGCAGCCATTTGGACAGATGGAACGAGCAGTACTTC
.	TRBJ2-3	.	TRBV30	CAWSVKDGSTDTQYF	TGTGCCTGGAGTGTAAAGGACGGGAGCACAGATACGCAGTATTTT
.	TRBJ1-1	.	TRBV14	CASSPLGGSLMNTEAFF	TGTGCCAGCAGCCCTCTGGGAGGGTCCCTCATGAACACTGAAGCTTTCTTT
.	TRBJ2-1	.	TRBV9	CASSALLSSYNEQFF	TGTGCCAGCAGCGCCCTCCTTAGCTCCTACAATGAGCAGTTCTTC
.	TRBJ1-6	.	TRBV6-6	CASSTIGGDNSPLHF	TGTGCCAGCAGTACTATCGGGGGGGATAATTCACCCCTCCACTTT
.	TRBJ1-2	.	TRBV7-2	CASSTTGRVANYGYTF	TGTGCCAGCAGCACCACGGGCAGGGTAGCTAACTATGGCTACACCTTC
.	TRBJ1-6	TRBD1	TRBV7-2	CASSLESRGNSPLHF	TGTGCCAGCAGCTTAGAATCCAGGGGGAATTCACCCCTCCACTTT
few	TRBJ2-3	.	TRBV9	CASSLASTDTQYF	TGTGCCAGCAGCTTAGCTAGCACAGATACGCAGTATTTT
.	TRBJ1-4	TRBD1	TRBV5-6	CASSPNVRGTGKNEKLFF	TGTGCCAGCAGCCCAAATGTACGTGGGACAGGGAAAAACGAAAAACTGTTTTTT
.	TRBJ2-2	.	TRBV14	CASSQAFRELFF	TGTGCCAGCAGCCAAGCGTTTAGGGAGCTGTTTTTT
few	TRBJ2-7	.	TRBV5-6	CASSLAGADEQYF	TGTGCCAGCAGCTTGGCCGGGGCCGACGAGCAGTACTTC
.	TRBJ2-1	.	TRBV13	CASSLGASSGEQFF	TGTGCCAGCAGCTTAGGAGCTAGTTCGGGTGAGCAGTTCTTC
.	TRBJ2-3	TRBD2	TRBV6-2/TRBV6-3	CASSFLTSGMFGTDTQYF	TGTGCCAGCAGTTTTTTGACTAGCGGGATGTTTGGCACAGATACGCAGTATTTT